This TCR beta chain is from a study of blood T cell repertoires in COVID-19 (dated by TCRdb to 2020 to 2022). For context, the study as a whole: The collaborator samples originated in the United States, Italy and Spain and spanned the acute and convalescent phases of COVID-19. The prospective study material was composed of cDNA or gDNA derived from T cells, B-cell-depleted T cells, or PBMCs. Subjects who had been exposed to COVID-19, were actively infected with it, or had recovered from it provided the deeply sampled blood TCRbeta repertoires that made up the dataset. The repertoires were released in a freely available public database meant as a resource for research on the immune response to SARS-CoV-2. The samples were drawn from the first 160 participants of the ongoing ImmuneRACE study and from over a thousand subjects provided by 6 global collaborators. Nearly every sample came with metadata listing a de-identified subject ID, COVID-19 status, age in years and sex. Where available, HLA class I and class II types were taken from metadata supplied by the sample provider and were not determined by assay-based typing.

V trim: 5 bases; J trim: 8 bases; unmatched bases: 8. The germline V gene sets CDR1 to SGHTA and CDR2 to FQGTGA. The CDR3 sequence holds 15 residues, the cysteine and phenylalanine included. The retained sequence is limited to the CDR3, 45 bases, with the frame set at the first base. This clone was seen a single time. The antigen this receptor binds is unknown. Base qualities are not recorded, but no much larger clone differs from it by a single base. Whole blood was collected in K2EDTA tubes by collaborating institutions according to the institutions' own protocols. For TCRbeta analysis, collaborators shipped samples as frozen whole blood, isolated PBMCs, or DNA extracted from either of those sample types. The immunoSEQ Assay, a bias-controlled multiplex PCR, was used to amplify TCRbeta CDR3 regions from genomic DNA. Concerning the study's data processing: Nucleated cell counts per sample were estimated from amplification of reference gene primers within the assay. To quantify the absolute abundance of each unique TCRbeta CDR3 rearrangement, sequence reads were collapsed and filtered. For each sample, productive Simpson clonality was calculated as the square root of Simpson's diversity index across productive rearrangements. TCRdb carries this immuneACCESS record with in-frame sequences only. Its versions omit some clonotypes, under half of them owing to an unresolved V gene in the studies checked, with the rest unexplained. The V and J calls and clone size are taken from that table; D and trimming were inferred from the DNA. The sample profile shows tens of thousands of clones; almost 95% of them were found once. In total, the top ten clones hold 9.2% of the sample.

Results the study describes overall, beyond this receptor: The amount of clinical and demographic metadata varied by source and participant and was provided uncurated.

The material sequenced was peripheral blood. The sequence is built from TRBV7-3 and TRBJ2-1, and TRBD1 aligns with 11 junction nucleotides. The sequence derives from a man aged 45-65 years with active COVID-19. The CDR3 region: CASSAGTGGGYEQFF. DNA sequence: TGTGCCAGCAGCGCCGGGACAGGGGGAGGGTATGAGCAGTTCTTC.